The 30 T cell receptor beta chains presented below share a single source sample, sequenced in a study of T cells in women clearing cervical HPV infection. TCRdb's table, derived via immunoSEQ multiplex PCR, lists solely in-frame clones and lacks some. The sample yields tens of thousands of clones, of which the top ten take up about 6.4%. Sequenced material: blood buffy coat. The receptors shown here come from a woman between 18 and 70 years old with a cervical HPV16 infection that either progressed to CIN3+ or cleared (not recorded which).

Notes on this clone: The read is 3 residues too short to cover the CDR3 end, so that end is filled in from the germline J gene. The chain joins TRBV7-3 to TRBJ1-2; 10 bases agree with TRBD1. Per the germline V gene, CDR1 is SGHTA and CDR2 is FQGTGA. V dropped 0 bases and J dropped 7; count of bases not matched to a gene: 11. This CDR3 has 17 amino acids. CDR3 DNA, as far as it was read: TGTGCCAGCAGCTTAACAGGGGACAGGGGCGGGGGGCCTGGC. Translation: CASSLTGDRGGGPG. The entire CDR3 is CASSLTGDRGGGPGYTF.

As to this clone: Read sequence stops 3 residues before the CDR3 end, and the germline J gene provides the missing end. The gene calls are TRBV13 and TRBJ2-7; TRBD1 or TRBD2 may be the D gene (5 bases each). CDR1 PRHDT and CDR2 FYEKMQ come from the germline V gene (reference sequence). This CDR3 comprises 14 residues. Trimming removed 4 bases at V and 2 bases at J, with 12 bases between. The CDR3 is CASSSSRGAYEQYF. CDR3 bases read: TGTGCCAGCAGCTCCTCGAGGGGAGCCTACGAG.

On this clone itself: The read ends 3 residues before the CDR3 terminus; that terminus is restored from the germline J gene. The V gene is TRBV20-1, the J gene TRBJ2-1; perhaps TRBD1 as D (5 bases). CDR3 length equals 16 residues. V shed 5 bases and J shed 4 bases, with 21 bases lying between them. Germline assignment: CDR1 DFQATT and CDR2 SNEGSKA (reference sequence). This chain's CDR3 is CSAFPFTTVRYNEQFF. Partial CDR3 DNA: TGCAGTGCTTTCCCTTTTACGACAGTGAGATACAATGAG.

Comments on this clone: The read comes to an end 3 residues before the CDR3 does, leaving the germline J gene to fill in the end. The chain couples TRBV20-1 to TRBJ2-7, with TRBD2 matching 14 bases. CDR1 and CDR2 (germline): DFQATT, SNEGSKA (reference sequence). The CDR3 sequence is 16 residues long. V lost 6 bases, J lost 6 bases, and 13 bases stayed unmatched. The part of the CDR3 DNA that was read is TGCAGTGCCGCGGGACTAGCGGGGGCGACCGCCGGCGAG. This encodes CSAAGLAGATAGE. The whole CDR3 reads CSAAGLAGATAGEQYF.

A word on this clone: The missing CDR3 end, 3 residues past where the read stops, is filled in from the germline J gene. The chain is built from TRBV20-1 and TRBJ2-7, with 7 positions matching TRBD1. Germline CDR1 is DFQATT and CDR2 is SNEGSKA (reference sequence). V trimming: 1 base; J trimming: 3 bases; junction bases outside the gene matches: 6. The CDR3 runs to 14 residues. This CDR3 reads CSARAAGTDYEQYF. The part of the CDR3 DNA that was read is TGCAGTGCTAGAGCCGCCGGGACAGACTACGAG.

The CDR3: CASTLAGGALTDTQYF. CDR3 DNA (partial): TGTGCCAGCACCCTAGCGGGGGGGGCTCTCACAGATACG. The chain couples TRBV6-2 or TRBV6-3 to TRBJ2-3; 12 bases align to TRBD2. The read halts 3 residues ahead of the CDR3 end, with the missing end drawn from the germline J gene. The CDR3 extends over 16 amino acids. Germline lookup yields CDR1 MNHEY and CDR2 SVGEGT. J gave up 2 bases and V 7 bases, and 7 bases lay outside the gene matches.

CDR3 loop: CASSQGGQGLNQPQHF. CDR3 DNA, as far as it was read: TGCGCCAGCAGCCAAGGCGGACAGGGGCTTAATCAGCCC. The chain employs TRBV4-1 and TRBJ1-5, with TRBD1 matching 9 bases. The missing CDR3 end, 3 residues past where the read stops, is filled in from the germline J gene. Germline CDR1 and CDR2: MGHRA and YSYEKL. V lost 1 base and J lost 4; bases outside the gene matches: 5. This CDR3 region has 16 residues.

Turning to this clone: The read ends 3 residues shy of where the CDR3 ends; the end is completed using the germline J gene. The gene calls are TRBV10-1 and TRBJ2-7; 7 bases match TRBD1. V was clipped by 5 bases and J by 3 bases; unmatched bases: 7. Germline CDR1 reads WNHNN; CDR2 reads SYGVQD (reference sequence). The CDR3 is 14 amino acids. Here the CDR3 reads CASSFKRDSYEQYF. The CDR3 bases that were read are TGCGCCAGCAGTTTCAAAAGGGACAGCTACGAG.

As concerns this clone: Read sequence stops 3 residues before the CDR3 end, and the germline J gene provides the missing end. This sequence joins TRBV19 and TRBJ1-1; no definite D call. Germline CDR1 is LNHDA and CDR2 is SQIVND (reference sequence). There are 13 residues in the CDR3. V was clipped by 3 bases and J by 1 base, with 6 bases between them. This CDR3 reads CASSIVENTEAFF. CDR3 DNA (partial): TGTGCCAGTAGTATTGTAGAGAACACTGAA.

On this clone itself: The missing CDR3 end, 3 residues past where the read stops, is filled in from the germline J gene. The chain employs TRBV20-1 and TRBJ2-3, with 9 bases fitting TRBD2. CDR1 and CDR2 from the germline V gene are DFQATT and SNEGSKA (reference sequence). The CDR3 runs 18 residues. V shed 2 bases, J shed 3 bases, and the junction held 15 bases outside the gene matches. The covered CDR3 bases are TGCAGTGCTAGACGAGGTATAGGGCGCGGGGGGGCAACAGATACG. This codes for CSARRGIGRGGATDT. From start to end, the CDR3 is CSARRGIGRGGATDTQYF.

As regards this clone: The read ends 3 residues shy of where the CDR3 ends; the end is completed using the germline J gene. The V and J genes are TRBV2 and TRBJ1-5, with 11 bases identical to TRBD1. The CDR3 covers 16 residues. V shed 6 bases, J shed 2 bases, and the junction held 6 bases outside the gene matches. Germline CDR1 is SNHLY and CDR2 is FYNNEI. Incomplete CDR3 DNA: TGTGCCAGCAGGAGGACAGGGGGCGCCGGCAATCAGCCC. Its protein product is CASRRTGGAGNQP. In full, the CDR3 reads CASRRTGGAGNQPQHF.

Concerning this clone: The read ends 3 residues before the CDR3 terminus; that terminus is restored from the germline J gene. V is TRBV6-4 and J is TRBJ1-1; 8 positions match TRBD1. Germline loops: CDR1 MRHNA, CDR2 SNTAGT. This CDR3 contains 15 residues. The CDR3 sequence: CASSDSGQGGGKAFF. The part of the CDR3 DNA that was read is TGTGCCAGCAGTGACTCTGGACAGGGCGGAGGTAAA.

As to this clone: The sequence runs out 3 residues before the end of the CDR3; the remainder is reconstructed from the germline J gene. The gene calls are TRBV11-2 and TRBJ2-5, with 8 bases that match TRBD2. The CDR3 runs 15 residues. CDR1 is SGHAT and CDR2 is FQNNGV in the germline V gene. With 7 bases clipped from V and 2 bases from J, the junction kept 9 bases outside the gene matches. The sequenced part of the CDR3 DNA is TGTGCCAGCATGATGGCGGGGGGAGCACAAGAGACC. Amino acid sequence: CASMMAGGAQET. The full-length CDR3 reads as CASMMAGGAQETQYF.

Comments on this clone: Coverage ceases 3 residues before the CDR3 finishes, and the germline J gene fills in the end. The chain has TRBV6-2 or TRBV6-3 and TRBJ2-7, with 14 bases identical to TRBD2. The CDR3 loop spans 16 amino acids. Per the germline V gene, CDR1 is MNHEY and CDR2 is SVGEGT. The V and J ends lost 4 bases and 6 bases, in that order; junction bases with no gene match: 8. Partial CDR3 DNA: TGTGCCAGCAGTTTCGACGAGACTAGCGGGGGGGTCGAG. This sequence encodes CASSFDETSGGVE. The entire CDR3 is CASSFDETSGGVEQYF.

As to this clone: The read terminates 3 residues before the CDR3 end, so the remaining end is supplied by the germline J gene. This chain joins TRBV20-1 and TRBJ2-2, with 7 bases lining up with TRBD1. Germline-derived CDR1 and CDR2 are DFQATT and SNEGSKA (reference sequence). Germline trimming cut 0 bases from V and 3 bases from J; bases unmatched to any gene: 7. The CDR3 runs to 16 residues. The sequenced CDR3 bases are TGCAGTGCTAGAGATCAGAAAGGGGGCGACACCGGGGAG. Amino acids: CSARDQKGGDTGE. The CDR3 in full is CSARDQKGGDTGELFF.

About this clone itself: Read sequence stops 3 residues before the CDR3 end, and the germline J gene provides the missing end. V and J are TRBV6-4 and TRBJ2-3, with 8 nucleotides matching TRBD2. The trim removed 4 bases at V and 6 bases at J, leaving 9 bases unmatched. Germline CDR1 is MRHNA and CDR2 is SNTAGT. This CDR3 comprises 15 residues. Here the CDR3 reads CASSGSGGARDTQYF. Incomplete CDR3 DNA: TGTGCCAGCAGTGGCTCCGGGGGGGCCCGGGATACG.

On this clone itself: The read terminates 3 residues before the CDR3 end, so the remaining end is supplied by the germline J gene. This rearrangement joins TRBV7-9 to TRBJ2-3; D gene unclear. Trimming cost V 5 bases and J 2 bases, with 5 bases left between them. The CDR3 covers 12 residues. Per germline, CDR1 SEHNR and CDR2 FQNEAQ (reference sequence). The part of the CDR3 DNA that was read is TGTGCCAGCAGCCACATCACAGATACG. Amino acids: CASSHITDT. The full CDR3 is CASSHITDTQYF.

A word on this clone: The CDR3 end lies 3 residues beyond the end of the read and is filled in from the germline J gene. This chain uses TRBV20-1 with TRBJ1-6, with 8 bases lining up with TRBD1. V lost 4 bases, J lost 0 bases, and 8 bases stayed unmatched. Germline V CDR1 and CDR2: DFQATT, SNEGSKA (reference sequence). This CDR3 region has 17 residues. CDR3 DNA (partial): TGCAGTGCTATTACCTCTGACAGGGGCTCCTATAATTCACCC. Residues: CSAITSDRGSYNSP. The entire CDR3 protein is CSAITSDRGSYNSPLHF.

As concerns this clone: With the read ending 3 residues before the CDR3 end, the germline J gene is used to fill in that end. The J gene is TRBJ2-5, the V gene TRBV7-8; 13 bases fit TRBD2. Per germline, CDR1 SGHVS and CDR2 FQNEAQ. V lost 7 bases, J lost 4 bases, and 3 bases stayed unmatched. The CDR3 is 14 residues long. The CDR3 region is CASNRLAGGETQYF. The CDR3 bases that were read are TGTGCCAGCAATCGACTAGCGGGGGGAGAGACC.

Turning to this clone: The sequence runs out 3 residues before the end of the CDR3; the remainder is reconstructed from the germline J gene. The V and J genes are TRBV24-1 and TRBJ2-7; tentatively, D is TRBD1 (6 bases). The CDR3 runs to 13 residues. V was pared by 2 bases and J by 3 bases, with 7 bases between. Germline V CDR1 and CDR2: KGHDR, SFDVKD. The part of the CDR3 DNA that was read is TGTGCCACCAGTGATTCGGACAGCTACGAG. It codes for CATSDSDSYE. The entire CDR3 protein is CATSDSDSYEQYF.

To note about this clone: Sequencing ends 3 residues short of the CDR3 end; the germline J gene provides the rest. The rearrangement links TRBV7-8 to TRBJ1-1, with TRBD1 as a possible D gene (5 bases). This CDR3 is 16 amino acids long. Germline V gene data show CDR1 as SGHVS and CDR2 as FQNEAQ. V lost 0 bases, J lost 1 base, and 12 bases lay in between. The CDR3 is CASSLAGRLGNTEAFF. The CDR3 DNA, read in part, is TGTGCCAGCAGCTTAGCGGGGCGCCTGGGGAACACTGAA.

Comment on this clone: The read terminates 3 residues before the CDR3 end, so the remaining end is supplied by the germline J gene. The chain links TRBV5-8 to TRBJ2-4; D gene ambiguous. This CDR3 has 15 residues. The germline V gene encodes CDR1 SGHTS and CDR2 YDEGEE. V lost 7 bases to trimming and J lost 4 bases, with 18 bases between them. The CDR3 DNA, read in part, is TGTGCCAGCGGCGCCGAGACAACTCCGAAAAACATT. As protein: CASGAETTPKNI. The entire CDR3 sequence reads CASGAETTPKNIQYF.

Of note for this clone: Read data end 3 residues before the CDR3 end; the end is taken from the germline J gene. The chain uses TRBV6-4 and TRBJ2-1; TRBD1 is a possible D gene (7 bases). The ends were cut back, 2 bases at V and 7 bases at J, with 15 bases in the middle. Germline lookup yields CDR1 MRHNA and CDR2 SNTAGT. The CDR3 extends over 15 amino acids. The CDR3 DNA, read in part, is TGTGCCAGCAGTGACCAGGGGGGCGAGGTGAATGAG. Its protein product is CASSDQGGEVNE. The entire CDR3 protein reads CASSDQGGEVNEQFF.

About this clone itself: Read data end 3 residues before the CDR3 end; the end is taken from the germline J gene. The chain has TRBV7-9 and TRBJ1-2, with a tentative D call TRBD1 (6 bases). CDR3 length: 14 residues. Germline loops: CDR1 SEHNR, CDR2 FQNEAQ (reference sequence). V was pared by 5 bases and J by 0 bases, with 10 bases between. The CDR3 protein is CASSLQGTNYGYTF. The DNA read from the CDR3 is TGTGCCAGCAGCCTACAGGGCACTAACTATGGC.

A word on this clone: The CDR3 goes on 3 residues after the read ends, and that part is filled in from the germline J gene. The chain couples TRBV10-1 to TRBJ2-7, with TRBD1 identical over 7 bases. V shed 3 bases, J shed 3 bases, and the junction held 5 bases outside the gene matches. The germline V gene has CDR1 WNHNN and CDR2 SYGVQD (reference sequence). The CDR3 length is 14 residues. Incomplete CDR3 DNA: TGCGCCAGCAGTGACGGGACAGCTTACTACGAG. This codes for CASSDGTAYYE. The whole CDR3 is CASSDGTAYYEQYF.

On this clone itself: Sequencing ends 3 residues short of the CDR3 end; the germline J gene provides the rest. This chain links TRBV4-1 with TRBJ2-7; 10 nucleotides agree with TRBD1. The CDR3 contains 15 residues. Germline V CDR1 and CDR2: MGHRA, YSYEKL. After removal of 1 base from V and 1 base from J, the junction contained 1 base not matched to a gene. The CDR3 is CASSQGQGASYEQYF. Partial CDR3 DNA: TGCGCCAGCAGCCAAGGACAGGGGGCTTCCTACGAG.

The sequenced CDR3 bases are TGTGCCAGTTTAAGGACAGGGAAAAACGAG. Encoded protein: CASLRTGKNE. The full CDR3 protein reads CASLRTGKNEQYF. The V call is TRBV11-2, the J call TRBJ2-7; 8 bases line up with TRBD1. Read coverage stops 3 residues before the CDR3 terminus; the germline J gene supplies the remainder. Looked up from germline, CDR1 is SGHAT and CDR2 is FQNNGV. The CDR3 extends over 13 amino acids. V lost 9 bases, J lost 5 bases, and 9 bases stayed unmatched. Full variable domain (missing parts from reference TRBV11-2 and TRBJ2-7): EAGVAQSPRYKIIEKRQSVAFWCNPISGHATLYWYQQILGQGPKLLIQFQNNGVVDDSQLPKDRFSAERLKGVDSTLKIQPAKLEDSAVYLCASLRTGKNEQYFGPGTRLTVT.

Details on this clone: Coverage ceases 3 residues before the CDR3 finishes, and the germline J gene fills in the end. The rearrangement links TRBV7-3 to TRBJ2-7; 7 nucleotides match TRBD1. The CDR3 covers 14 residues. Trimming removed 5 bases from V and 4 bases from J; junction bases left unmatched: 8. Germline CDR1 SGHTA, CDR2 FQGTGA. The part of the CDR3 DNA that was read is TGTGCCAGCAGCGTACAGGGGAGTGATTACGAG. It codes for CASSVQGSDYE. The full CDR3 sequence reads CASSVQGSDYEQYF. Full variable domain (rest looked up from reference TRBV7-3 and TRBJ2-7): GAGVSQTPSNKVTEKGKYVELRCDPISGHTALYWYRQSLGQGPEFLIYFQGTGAADDSGLPNDRFFAVRPEGSVSTLKIQRTERGDSAVYLCASSVQGSDYEQYFGPGTRLTVT.

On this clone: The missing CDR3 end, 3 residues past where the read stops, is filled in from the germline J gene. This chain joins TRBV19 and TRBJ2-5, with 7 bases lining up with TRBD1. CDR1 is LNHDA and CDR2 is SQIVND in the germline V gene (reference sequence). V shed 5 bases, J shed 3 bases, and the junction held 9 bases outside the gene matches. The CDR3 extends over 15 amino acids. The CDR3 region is CASSVRQGSEETQYF. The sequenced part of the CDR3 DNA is TGTGCCAGTAGTGTACGACAGGGATCGGAAGAGACC.

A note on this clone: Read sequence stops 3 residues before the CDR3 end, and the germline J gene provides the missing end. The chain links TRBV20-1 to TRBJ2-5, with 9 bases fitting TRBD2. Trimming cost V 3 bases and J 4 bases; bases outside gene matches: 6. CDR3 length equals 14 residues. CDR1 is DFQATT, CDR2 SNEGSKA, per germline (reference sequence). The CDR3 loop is CSARGLAGSETQYF. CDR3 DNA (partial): TGCAGTGCTAGGGGTCTAGCGGGGTCAGAGACC.